Listed here are 28 T cell receptor beta chains from one sample, sequenced in a study of blood T cell repertoires in COVID-19. Only in-frame clones appear in the TCRdb table, and some are missing; sequencing was by immunoSEQ multiplex PCR. Here the sample spans tens of thousands of clones, approximately 84% being singletons. The sequenced material came from peripheral blood. All receptors derive from a man aged 45-65 years with active COVID-19.

This clone has more than one count but fewer than ten. The chain has TRBV7-2 and TRBJ2-5, with TRBD1 matching 9 bases. Germline CDR1 and CDR2: SGHTA and FQGNSA. V was clipped by 4 bases and J by 5 bases; unmatched bases: 8. The CDR3 sequence is 15 residues long. The CDR3 loop reads CASSSGTGSAETQYF. CDR3 nucleotide sequence: TGTGCCAGCAGCTCCGGGACAGGGTCTGCTGAGACCCAGTACTTC.

This rearrangement joins TRBV6-6 to TRBJ1-1; 7 nucleotides match TRBD1. Germline CDR1 and CDR2: MNHNY and SVGAGI (reference sequence). The CDR3 is 14 residues long. V lost 2 bases and J lost 8; bases outside the gene matches: 8. CDR3 sequence reads: CASSYTEGTAEAFF. CDR3 nucleotides: TGTGCCAGCAGTTACACCGAGGGGACAGCCGAAGCTTTCTTT.

The chain carries TRBV7-2 and TRBJ2-5, with 16 positions matching TRBD2. CDR1 is SGHTA, CDR2 FQGNSA, per germline. The CDR3 consists of 19 residues. Trimming took 5 bases from V and 2 from J; bases not matched to a gene: 11. This chain's CDR3 is CASSVTGTSGGAPQETQYF. The CDR3 DNA sequence: TGTGCCAGCAGCGTTACCGGGACTAGCGGGGGGGCCCCGCAAGAGACCCAGTACTTC.

J is TRBJ1-4 and V is TRBV4-1; D ambiguous. Trimming shortened V by 3 bases and J by 0 bases, and 8 bases separated the two germline ends. This CDR3 has 15 residues. Germline values: CDR1 MGHRA, CDR2 YSYEKL. The CDR3 protein is CASSQQDATNEKLFF. CDR3 sequence (DNA): TGCGCCAGCAGCCAGCAGGATGCAACTAATGAAAAACTGTTTTTT.

This clone appeared a single time. The gene calls are TRBV19 and TRBJ1-1; 7 positions agree with TRBD1. Germline CDR1 is LNHDA and CDR2 is SQIVND (reference sequence). V shed 6 bases and J 10 bases; nucleotides not matched to a gene: 17. The CDR3 is 15 residues long. CDR3 DNA sequence: TGTGCCAGTAGCTCGGACAGGAGCGTACTTGGGGGAGCTTTCTTT. Translating it yields CASSSDRSVLGGAFF.

V gene TRBV11-2 combines with J gene TRBJ1-1; D is possibly TRBD1 (5 bases). The V and J ends lost 6 bases and 2 bases respectively, with 16 bases between them. There are 15 residues in the CDR3. The germline gives CDR1 SGHAT, CDR2 FQNNGV. The CDR3 protein is CASSFTSTANTEAFF. The DNA for the CDR3 is TGTGCCAGCAGTTTCACCTCGACAGCCAACACTGAAGCTTTCTTT.

The chain recombines TRBV6-1 with TRBJ1-6, with D possibly TRBD1 on 6 matching bases. Germline V gives CDR1 MNHNS, CDR2 SASEGT. V lost 3 bases to trimming and J lost 7 bases, with 19 bases between them. The CDR3 is 17 amino acids. CDR3 protein: CASSDKGQGRENSPLHF. In DNA form, the CDR3 reads TGTGCCAGCAGTGATAAGGGGCAGGGGAGGGAAAATTCACCCCTCCACTTT.

The chain has TRBV10-2 and TRBJ2-7; possibly TRBD2 for D (6 bases). The CDR3 is made up of 13 amino acids. Trimming cost V 6 bases and J 7 bases, with 16 bases left between them. CDR1 and CDR2 (germline): WSHSY, SAAADI. The CDR3 reads CASSGGASWEQYF. The CDR3 coding sequence is TGCGCCAGCAGCGGCGGGGCATCGTGGGAGCAGTACTTC.

The gene calls are TRBV28 and TRBJ2-1; the match to TRBD2 covers 16 bases. The CDR3 sequence is 17 residues long. V shed 6 bases and J 7 bases; nucleotides not matched to a gene: 9. Germline V gene lookup returns CDR1 MDHEN and CDR2 SYDVKM. Here the CDR3 DNA reads TGTGCCAGCAGCTATGGGACTAGCGGGGGGGCAAGGAATGAGCAGTTCTTC. This gives the protein CASSYGTSGGARNEQFF.

The DNA for the CDR3 is TGCGCCAGCAGTTACGGCGGGGAGCTGTTTTTT. Protein product: CASSYGGELFF. The chain recombines TRBV10-1 with TRBJ2-2; D unclear. CDR1 is WNHNN and CDR2 is SYGVQD in the germline V gene (reference sequence). The ends were cut back, 5 bases at V and 7 bases at J, with 5 bases in the middle. CDR3 length: 11 residues.

The rearrangement joins TRBV29-1 to TRBJ1-4; D unresolved. The CDR3 consists of 15 residues. Per the germline V gene, CDR1 is SQVTM and CDR2 is ANQGSEA. V gave up 5 bases and J gave up 5 bases, with 18 bases separating them. For the CDR3, the DNA is TGCAGCGTTAGCGCGGAGGGCTCGAAGAATGAAAAACTGTTTTTT. Translating it yields CSVSAEGSKNEKLFF. Supplemented by reference TRBV29-1 and TRBJ1-4, the full variable domain reads SAVISQKPSRDICQRGTSLTIQCQVDSQVTMMFWYRQQPGQSLTLIATANQGSEATYESGFVIDKFPISRPNLTFSTLTVSNMSPEDSSIYLCSVSAEGSKNEKLFFGSGTQLSVL.

This chain connects TRBV14 to TRBJ1-4; the match to TRBD1 covers 8 bases. The J segment lost 6 bases and the V segment lost 0 bases, leaving 3 bases of the junction unmatched. Germline-derived CDR1 and CDR2 are SGHDN and FVKESK. The CDR3 contains 15 residues. CDR3 residues: CASSQDPGGYEKLFF. CDR3 sequence (DNA): TGTGCCAGCAGCCAAGATCCAGGGGGCTATGAAAAACTGTTTTTT.

This chain joins TRBV7-6 and TRBJ1-2; a possible D gene is TRBD1 (5 bases). The V gene's germline CDR1 is SGHVS and CDR2 FNYEAQ. This CDR3 spans 17 amino acids. Trimming pared 1 base from V and 4 bases from J, leaving 19 bases between. DNA of the CDR3: TGTGCCAGCAGCTTAGATCAAGGACTCGGGGGGGGCTATGGCTACACCTTC. This sequence encodes CASSLDQGLGGGYGYTF. The full variable domain, its missing parts supplied by reference TRBV7-6 and TRBJ1-2, is GAGVSQSPRYKVTKRGQDVALRCDPISGHVSLYWYRQALGQGPEFLTYFNYEAQQDKSGLPNDRFSAERPEGSISTLTIQRTEQRDSAMYRCASSLDQGLGGGYGYTFGSGTRLTVV.

The V call is TRBV27, the J call TRBJ1-6; a weak D match, TRBD1 (5 bases). The germline CDR1 and CDR2 sequences are MNHEY and SMNVEV (reference sequence). This CDR3 contains 16 residues. The V end was cut by 1 base, the J end by 5 bases, with 12 bases between. CDR3 sequence (DNA): TGTGCCAGCAGTTTATGGGGGGAGCTTAATAATTCACCCCTCCACTTT. It specifies CASSLWGELNNSPLHF.

This clone was observed a single time. The chain is built from TRBV5-1 and TRBJ1-2; 10 nucleotides match TRBD1. The length of the CDR3 is 15 residues. Trimming took 4 bases from V and 6 from J; bases not matched to a gene: 9. The germline V gene has CDR1 SGHRS and CDR2 YFSETQ. CDR3 in amino acids: CASSTRTGGFDGYTF. The CDR3 DNA is TGCGCCAGCAGCACTCGGACAGGGGGGTTCGATGGCTACACCTTC.

The V call is TRBV4-3, the J call TRBJ2-7; the match to TRBD1 covers 11 bases. The CDR3 sequence is 15 residues long. Germline CDR1 reads LGHNA; CDR2 reads YSLEER. V shed 4 bases and J 3 bases; nucleotides not matched to a gene: 5. CDR3 DNA sequence: TGCGCCAGCAGCCGGGACAGGGGGGCAAGCTACGAGCAGTACTTC. Translating gives CASSRDRGASYEQYF.

V gene TRBV7-8 combines with J gene TRBJ2-3; a possible D gene is TRBD2 (7 bases). Germline CDR1 reads SGHVS; CDR2 reads FQNEAQ. With 1 base removed from V and 1 base from J, the gap between germline ends came to 15 bases. This CDR3 has 17 amino acids. The CDR3 region is CASSLVVRGAGTDTQYF. CDR3 sequence (DNA): TGTGCCAGCAGCTTAGTGGTACGGGGGGCGGGCACAGATACGCAGTATTTT.

The chain links TRBV5-1 to TRBJ2-7; 10 bases fit TRBD1. This CDR3 contains 14 residues. Trimming cost V 2 bases and J 6 bases; bases outside gene matches: 5. Germline V lookup: CDR1 SGHRS, CDR2 YFSETQ. The CDR3 DNA follows: TGCGCCAGCAGCTTTCGACAGGGGGCGCGCGAGCAGTACTTC. This encodes CASSFRQGAREQYF.

The chain recombines TRBV7-2 with TRBJ2-3; 9 bases agree with TRBD2. The V and J ends lost 0 bases and 11 bases, in that order; junction bases with no gene match: 9. The CDR3 sequence is 15 residues long. Germline CDR1 is SGHTA and CDR2 is FQGNSA. The CDR3 DNA is TGTGCCAGCAGCTTAGCGGGTAGCGGGAGTTATCAGCAGTATTTT. Amino acid sequence: CASSLAGSGSYQQYF.

This clone was observed a single time. The chain recombines TRBV11-3 with TRBJ2-3, with D tentatively TRBD1 (5 bases). The CDR3 has 12 residues. CDR1 is SGHNT, CDR2 YENEEA, per germline. V was clipped by 1 base and J by 6 bases, with 5 bases between them. In DNA, the CDR3 is TGTGCCAGCAGCTTAGCAGGGGATACGCAGTATTTT. Translated, it gives CASSLAGDTQYF.

The J gene is TRBJ1-1, the V gene TRBV10-3; D perhaps matches TRBD1 (6 bases). Deletions cut 5 bases from V and 1 base from J, with 17 bases between. The CDR3 spans 16 residues. Germline values: CDR1 ENHRY, CDR2 SYGVKD. The chain's CDR3 is CAISSGRGRGNTEAFF. CDR3 DNA: TGTGCCATCAGTTCCGGAAGGGGCAGGGGGAACACTGAAGCTTTCTTT.

The rearrangement joins TRBV7-9 to TRBJ1-5; a weak D match, TRBD1 (6 bases). The germline V gene has CDR1 SEHNR and CDR2 FQNEAQ (reference sequence). This CDR3 is built from 13 residues. Trimming shortened V by 7 bases and J by 7 bases, and 14 bases separated the two germline ends. CDR3 bases: TGTGCCAGCACCCCAGGTCAGGGGCAGCCCCAGCATTTT. Translation gives CASTPGQGQPQHF.

This clone was seen a few times. J is TRBJ2-7 and V is TRBV6-2 or TRBV6-3; maybe TRBD2 (6 bases). From germline, CDR1 is MNHEY and CDR2 SVGEGT. CDR3 length: 12 residues. Trimming removed 5 bases from V and 3 bases from J, with 8 bases in between. The CDR3 DNA is TGTGCCAGCAGTCGGACTATCTACGAGCAGTACTTC. This gives the protein CASSRTIYEQYF.

The genes are TRBV5-1 and TRBJ1-1, with no clear D. This CDR3 spans 13 amino acids. Germline V gene sequence: CDR1 SGHRS, CDR2 YFSETQ. Trimming left V 2 bases short and J 3 bases short, with 8 bases between. The CDR3 coding sequence is TGCGCCAGCAGCTTCGCGAGGGACACTGAAGCTTTCTTT. It codes for CASSFARDTEAFF.

J is TRBJ2-5 and V is TRBV4-3; 8 nucleotides match TRBD2. In germline, CDR1 is LGHNA, CDR2 YSLEER. The V segment lost 3 bases and the J segment 4 bases; nucleotides outside the gene matches: 10. This CDR3 contains 16 residues. In DNA, the CDR3 is TGCGCCAGCAGCCAGGATAGCGGGGCTTGGGGAGAGACCCAGTACTTC. Translated: CASSQDSGAWGETQYF.

The genes are TRBV12-5 and TRBJ1-1; D unclear. The V and J ends lost 5 bases and 8 bases respectively, with 18 bases between them. Germline V CDR1 and CDR2: LGHNT, FRNRAP. The CDR3 is made up of 14 amino acids. The CDR3 protein is CASGLEFLGREAFF. The CDR3 DNA reads TGTGCTAGTGGTCTTGAGTTCTTAGGCAGGGAAGCTTTCTTT.

This chain connects TRBV5-4 to TRBJ2-7, with D hard to call. V was shortened by 4 bases and J by 3 bases, with 14 bases between the two germline ends. This CDR3 is built from 14 residues. Germline V lookup: CDR1 SGHNT, CDR2 YYREEE (reference sequence). CDR3 loop: CASSPAYYSYEQYF. The CDR3 nucleotides read TGTGCCAGCAGCCCTGCCTACTATAGCTACGAGCAGTACTTC.

The chain couples TRBV3-1 (or the pseudogene TRBV3-2) to TRBJ2-3; 8 bases line up with TRBD1. This CDR3 has 17 residues. J gave up 1 base and V 0 bases, and 6 bases lay outside the gene matches. The V gene's germline CDR1 is LGHDT and CDR2 YNNKEL (reference sequence). For the CDR3, the DNA is TGTGCCAGCAGCCAAGATCGACAGGGGCGGCGCACAGATACGCAGTATTTT. This codes for CASSQDRQGRRTDTQYF.